This TCR beta chain is from a study of cytomegalovirus exposure and HLA in healthy donors. Concerning this clone: Its cognate antigen is unknown.

Study-wide points: The authors later linked a missense DCLRE1C variant to TCR beta V- and J-gene trimming. Per a later analysis, HLA-associated TCR beta chains showed more clonal expansion than other, equally common TCR beta chains. Among TCR beta chains, those listed as cytomegalovirus-associated numbered some 160.

Germline loops: CDR1 SEHNR, CDR2 FQNEAQ (reference sequence). Trimming removed 6 bases at V and 2 bases at J, with 17 bases between. The CDR3 totals 15 residues. The donors were healthy bone marrow donors. The primer mix had 60 Vbeta and 13 Jbeta primers. Here immunoSEQ multiplex PCR was the method, and the copy in TCRdb shows in-frame clones only, minus some. The repertoire holds some 120,000 clones, with 75% to 85% as singletons. The sequence was collected from a male donor in good health and CMV-seronegative. The source material was PBMCs. The chain employs TRBV7-9 and TRBJ2-7, with a weak D call TRBD1 (5 bases). The CDR3 sequence: CASRWGFDGTYEQYF. CDR3 nucleotides: TGTGCCAGCAGGTGGGGCTTTGACGGAACCTACGAGCAGTACTTC.